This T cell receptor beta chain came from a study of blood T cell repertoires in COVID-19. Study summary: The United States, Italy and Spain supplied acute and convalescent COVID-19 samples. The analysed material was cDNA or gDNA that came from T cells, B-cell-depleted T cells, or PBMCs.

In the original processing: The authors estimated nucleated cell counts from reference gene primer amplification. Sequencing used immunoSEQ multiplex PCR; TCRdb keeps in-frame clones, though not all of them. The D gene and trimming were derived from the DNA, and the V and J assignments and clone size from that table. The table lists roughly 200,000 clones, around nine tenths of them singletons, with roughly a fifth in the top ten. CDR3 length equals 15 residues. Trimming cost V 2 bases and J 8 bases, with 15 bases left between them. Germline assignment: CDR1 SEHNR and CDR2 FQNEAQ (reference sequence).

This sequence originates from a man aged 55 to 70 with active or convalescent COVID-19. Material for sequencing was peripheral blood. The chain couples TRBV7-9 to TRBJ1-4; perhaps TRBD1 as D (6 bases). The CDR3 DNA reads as TGTGCCAGCAGCTTACAGGGCGGGGGCGGAGAAAAACTGTTTTTT. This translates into CASSLQGGGGEKLFF.